A single count supports the clone carrying this T cell receptor (beta chain). Sequencing used immunoSEQ multiplex PCR; TCRdb keeps in-frame clones, though not all of them. This table holds tens of thousands of clones, roughly 86% found once. This sample stems from a study of blood T cell repertoires in COVID-19. Study information: T cells, B-cell-depleted T cells, or PBMCs provided the cDNA or gDNA that served as material.

Input material: peripheral blood. This TCR was recovered from a human donor in a cohort sampled during active COVID-19.

The CDR3, as DNA: TGTGCCAGCGGACAGGGGATAACTGAAGCTTTCTTT. It translates to CASGQGITEAFF. V usage is TRBV14 and J usage is TRBJ1-1; 9 bases are shared with TRBD1. This CDR3 comprises 12 residues. Trimming at V came to 8 bases and at J to 5 bases, leaving 3 bases not matched to a gene. CDR1 is SGHDN, CDR2 FVKESK, per germline. Combining the CDR3 with reference TRBV14 and TRBJ1-1 gives the whole variable domain EAGVTQFPSHSVIEKGQTVTLRCDPISGHDNLYWYRRVMGKEIKFLLHFVKESKQDESGMPNNRFLAERTGGTYSTLKVQPAELEDSGVYFCASGQGITEAFFGQGTRLTVV.